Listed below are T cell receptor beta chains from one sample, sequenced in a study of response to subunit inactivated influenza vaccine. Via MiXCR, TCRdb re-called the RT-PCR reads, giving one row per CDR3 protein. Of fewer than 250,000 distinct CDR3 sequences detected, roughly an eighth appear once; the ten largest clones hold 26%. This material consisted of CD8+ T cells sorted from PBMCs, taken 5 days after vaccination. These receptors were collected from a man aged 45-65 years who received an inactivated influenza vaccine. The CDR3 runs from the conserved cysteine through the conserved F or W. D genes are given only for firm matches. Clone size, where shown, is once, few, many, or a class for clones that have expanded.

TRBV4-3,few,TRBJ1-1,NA,CASSRSGTDLLEAFF,TGCGCCAGCAGCAGATCCGGGACCGATCTTCTCGAAGCTTTCTTT
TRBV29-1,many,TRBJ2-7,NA,CSVEIGQADYEQYF,TGCAGCGTTGAAATCGGGCAAGCTGATTACGAGCAGTACTTC
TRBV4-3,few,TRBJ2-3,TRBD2,CASSQDGGGDTDTQYF,TGCGCCAGCAGCCAAGATGGGGGGGGTGACACAGATACGCAGTATTTT
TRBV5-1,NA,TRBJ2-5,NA,CASRGAEETQYF,TGCGCCAGCCGGGGGGCAGAAGAGACCCAGTACTTC
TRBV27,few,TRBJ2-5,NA,CASSPGPVAETQYF,TGTGCCAGCAGTCCCGGCCCCGTCGCAGAGACCCAGTACTTC
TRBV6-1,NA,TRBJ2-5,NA,CASSLVGGASETQYF,TGTGCCAGCAGCCTCGTTGGGGGGGCCTCAGAGACCCAGTACTTC
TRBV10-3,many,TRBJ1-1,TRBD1,CAISEGTGGNTEAFF,TGTGCCATCAGTGAAGGGACAGGGGGCAACACTGAAGCTTTCTTT
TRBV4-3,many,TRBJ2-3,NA,CASSQDNGRDLTDTQYF,TGCGCCAGCAGCCAAGATAATGGGCGGGACCTCACAGATACGCAGTATTTT
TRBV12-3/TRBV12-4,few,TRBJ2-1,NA,CASSLKGVEQFF,TGTGCCAGCAGTTTAAAGGGGGTTGAGCAGTTCTTC
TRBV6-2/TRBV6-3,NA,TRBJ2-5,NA,CASSYSPGEDQETQYF,TGTGCCAGCAGTTACAGTCCGGGGGAGGATCAAGAGACCCAGTACTTC
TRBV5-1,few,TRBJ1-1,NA,CASSLARTGTEAFF,TGCGCCAGCAGCTTGGCCCGGACGGGCACTGAAGCTTTCTTT
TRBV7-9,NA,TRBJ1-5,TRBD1,CASSAGGSQPQHF,TGTGCCAGCAGCGCAGGGGGCAGTCAGCCCCAGCATTTT
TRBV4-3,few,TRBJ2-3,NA,CASSQRGSYTDTQYF,TGCGCCAGCAGCCAAAGAGGGTCCTACACAGATACGCAGTATTTT
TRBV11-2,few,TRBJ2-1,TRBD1,CASSFLIHRTGTGGWDEQFF,TGTGCCAGCAGCTTCCTGATTCATCGGACCGGGACAGGGGGTTGGGATGAGCAGTTCTTC
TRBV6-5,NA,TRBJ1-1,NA,CASSYGAAATNTEAFF,TGTGCCAGCAGTTACGGGGCAGCGGCTACTAACACTGAAGCTTTCTTT
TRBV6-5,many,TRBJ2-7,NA,CASSYSSPGHLASYEQYF,TGTGCCAGCAGTTACTCTAGTCCCGGACACCTAGCCTCCTACGAGCAGTACTTC
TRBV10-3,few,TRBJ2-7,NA,CAISERGPDEQYF,TGTGCCATCAGTGAAAGAGGACCAGACGAGCAGTACTTC
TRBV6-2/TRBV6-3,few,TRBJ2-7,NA,CASSPGHNEQYF,TGTGCCAGCAGTCCTGGACACAACGAGCAGTACTTC
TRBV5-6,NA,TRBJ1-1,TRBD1,CASSGDSPIEAFF,TGTGCCAGCAGCGGGGACAGTCCAATTGAAGCTTTCTTT
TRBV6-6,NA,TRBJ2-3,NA,CASSRKDTQYF,TGTGCCAGCAGCCGCAAGGATACGCAGTATTTT
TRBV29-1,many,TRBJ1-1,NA,CSVVGNRNTEAFF,TGCAGCGTTGTCGGGAACAGGAACACTGAAGCTTTCTTT
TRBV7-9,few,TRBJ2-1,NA,CASSFRDGSSYNEQFF,TGTGCCAGCAGCTTTAGGGACGGGAGCTCCTACAATGAGCAGTTCTTC
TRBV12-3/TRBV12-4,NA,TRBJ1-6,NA,CASSFQRSSYNSPLHF,TGTGCCAGCAGTTTCCAGAGGAGCTCCTATAATTCACCCCTCCACTTT
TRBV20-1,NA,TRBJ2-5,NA,CSARDLRTVLQETQYF,TGCAGTGCTAGAGATCTAAGGACAGTTTTACAAGAGACCCAGTACTTC
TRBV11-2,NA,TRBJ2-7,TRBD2,CASSSWTSGTYEQYF,TGTGCCAGCAGCTCCTGGACTAGCGGAACCTACGAGCAGTACTTC
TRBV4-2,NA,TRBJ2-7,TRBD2,CASSPGTIGAYEQYF,TGTGCCAGCAGCCCCGGGACTATCGGCGCCTACGAGCAGTACTTC
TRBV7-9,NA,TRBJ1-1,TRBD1,CASSHRGEGTEAFF,TGTGCCAGCAGCCACAGGGGAGAGGGCACTGAAGCTTTCTTT
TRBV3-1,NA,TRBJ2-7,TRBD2,CASSQAPSGMYEQYF,TGTGCCAGCAGCCAAGCGCCTAGCGGGATGTACGAGCAGTACTTC
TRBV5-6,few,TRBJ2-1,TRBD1,CASSLDRGSLGMQFF,TGTGCCAGCAGCTTGGACAGGGGGTCGTTGGGGATGCAGTTCTTC
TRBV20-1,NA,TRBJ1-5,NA,CSARTKGNQPQHF,TGCAGTGCTAGGACGAAGGGCAATCAGCCCCAGCATTTT
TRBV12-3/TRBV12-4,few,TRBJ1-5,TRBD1,CASTPDRGWQPQHF,TGTGCCAGCACCCCGGACAGGGGTTGGCAGCCCCAGCATTTT
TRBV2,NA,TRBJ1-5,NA,CASSEARRENQPQHF,TGTGCCAGCAGTGAAGCGCGGAGGGAAAATCAGCCCCAGCATTTT
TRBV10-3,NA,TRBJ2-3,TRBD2,CAISQTSGSSTDTQYF,TGTGCCATCAGCCAGACTAGCGGCAGCTCCACAGATACGCAGTATTTT
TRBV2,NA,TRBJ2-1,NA,CASLVTRAGKNEQFF,TGTGCCAGCTTGGTCACCAGGGCAGGGAAAAATGAGCAGTTCTTC
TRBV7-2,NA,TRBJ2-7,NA,CASSFVGTAYEQYF,TGTGCCAGCAGCTTCGTCGGGACCGCGTACGAGCAGTACTTC
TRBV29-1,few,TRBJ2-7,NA,CSAGGTKEQYF,TGCAGCGCGGGTGGCACAAAGGAGCAGTACTTC
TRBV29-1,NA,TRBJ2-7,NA,CSVVGDPYEQYF,TGCAGCGTTGTCGGAGATCCATACGAGCAGTACTTC
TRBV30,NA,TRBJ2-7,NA,CAWSEGPPYEQYF,TGTGCCTGGAGTGAAGGGCCGCCCTACGAGCAGTACTTC
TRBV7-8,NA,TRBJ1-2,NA,CASSPTDRLNYGYTF,TGTGCCAGCAGCCCAACCGACCGATTAAACTATGGCTACACCTTC
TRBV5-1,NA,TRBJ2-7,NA,CASSFRAPYEQYF,TGCGCCAGCAGCTTCCGGGCGCCCTACGAGCAGTACTTC
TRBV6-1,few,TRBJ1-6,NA,CASTSGGTNYYNSPLHF,TGTGCCAGCACCAGCGGGGGGACAAACTACTATAATTCACCCCTCCACTTT
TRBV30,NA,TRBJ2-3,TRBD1,CAWSWDSVPSTDTQYF,TGTGCCTGGAGCTGGGACAGTGTCCCTAGCACAGATACGCAGTATTTT
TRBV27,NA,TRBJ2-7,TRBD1,CASTGTEGIEQYF,TGTGCCAGCACCGGGACAGAGGGTATCGAGCAGTACTTC
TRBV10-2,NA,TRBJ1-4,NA,CASRGRLNEKLFF,TGCGCCAGCAGAGGACGGCTGAATGAAAAACTGTTTTTT
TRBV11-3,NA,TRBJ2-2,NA,CASGSPWADGELFF,TGTGCCAGCGGCTCACCCTGGGCGGACGGGGAGCTGTTTTTT
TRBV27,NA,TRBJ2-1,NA,CASSFFNEQFF,TGTGCCAGCAGTTTTTTCAATGAGCAGTTCTTC
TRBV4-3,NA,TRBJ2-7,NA,CASSQDPGQGAYEQYF,TGCGCCAGCAGCCAAGATCCAGGGCAGGGAGCTTACGAGCAGTACTTC
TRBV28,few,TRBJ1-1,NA,CASSPNDPWDTEAFF,TGTGCCAGCAGCCCGAACGACCCTTGGGACACTGAAGCTTTCTTT
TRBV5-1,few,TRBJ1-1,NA,CASSLMMNTEAFF,TGCGCCAGCAGCTTGATGATGAACACTGAAGCTTTCTTT
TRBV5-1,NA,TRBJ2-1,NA,CASSAINNEQFF,TGCGCCAGCAGCGCGATAAACAATGAGCAGTTCTTC
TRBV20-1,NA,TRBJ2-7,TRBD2,CSARETSDTYEQYF,TGCAGTGCTAGAGAAACTAGCGATACCTACGAGCAGTACTTC
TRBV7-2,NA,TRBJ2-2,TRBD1,CASSLRTGGAAGELFF,TGTGCCAGCAGCTTACGAACAGGGGGTGCGGCCGGGGAGCTGTTTTTT
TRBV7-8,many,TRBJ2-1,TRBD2,CASSLWGLAGGQYEQFF,TGTGCCAGCAGCTTATGGGGACTAGCGGGGGGGCAGTATGAGCAGTTCTTC
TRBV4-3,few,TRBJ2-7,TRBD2,CASSQGTGTSFYEQYF,TGCGCCAGCAGCCAGGGAACCGGGACTAGCTTCTACGAGCAGTACTTC
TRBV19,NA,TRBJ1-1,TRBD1,CASSIEGGLPNTEAFF,TGTGCCAGTAGTATAGAAGGGGGCCTACCTAACACTGAAGCTTTCTTT
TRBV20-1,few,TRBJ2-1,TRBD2,CSASFVAGGYNEQFF,TGCAGTGCTAGCTTTGTAGCGGGGGGCTACAATGAGCAGTTCTTC
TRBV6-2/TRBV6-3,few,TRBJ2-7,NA,CASSYGTNYEQYF,TGTGCCAGCAGTTACGGGACGAACTACGAGCAGTACTTC
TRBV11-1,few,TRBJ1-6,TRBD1,CASSLGTGGRFSNSPLHF,TGTGCCAGCAGCTTGGGGACAGGGGGCAGGTTTTCTAATTCACCCCTCCACTTT
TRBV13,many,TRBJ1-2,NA,CASSLGTGGSFGYTF,TGTGCCAGCAGCTTGGGGACGGGGGGGAGTTTTGGCTACACCTTC
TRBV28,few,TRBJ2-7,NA,CASSLFGGGYEQYF,TGTGCCAGCAGTTTATTTGGGGGTGGGTACGAGCAGTACTTC